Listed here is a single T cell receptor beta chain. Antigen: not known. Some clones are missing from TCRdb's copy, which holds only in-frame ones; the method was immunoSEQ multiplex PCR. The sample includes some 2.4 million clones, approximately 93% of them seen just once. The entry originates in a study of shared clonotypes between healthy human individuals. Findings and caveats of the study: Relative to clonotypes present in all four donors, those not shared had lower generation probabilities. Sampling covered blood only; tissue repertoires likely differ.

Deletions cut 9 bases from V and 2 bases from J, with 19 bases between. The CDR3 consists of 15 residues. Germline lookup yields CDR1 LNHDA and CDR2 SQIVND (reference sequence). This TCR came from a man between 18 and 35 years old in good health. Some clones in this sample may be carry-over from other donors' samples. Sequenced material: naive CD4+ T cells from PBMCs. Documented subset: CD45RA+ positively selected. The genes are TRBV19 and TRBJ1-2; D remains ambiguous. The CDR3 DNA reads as TGTGCCAGCATCGTGCAGGCCCAGTCCAACTATGGCTACACCTTC. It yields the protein CASIVQAQSNYGYTF.